This section outlines one TCR beta chain sequence together with its context. Its antigen remains unknown. The source of the sample is a study of stem cell transplantation in POMP-related autoinflammatory disease. Across the whole study: Defective thymoproteasomes were hypothesized to impair CD8+ T-cell positive selection. After transplant, neutrophils and platelets showed 100% graft donor chimerism through one year. Study results and limitations: PRAID patients trended toward lower TRB diversity and higher clonality in all analyzed T-cell subsets. In PRAID patients, the number of distinct TRB V-J gene pairings was restricted.

Per germline, CDR1 SGHTA and CDR2 FQGTGA. V lost 5 bases, J lost 2 bases, and 9 bases lay in between. The CDR3 is 13 amino acids. Only in-frame clones appear in the TCRdb table, and some are missing; sequencing was by immunoSEQ multiplex PCR. The sample yields tens of thousands of clones, more than 75% seen once. The receptor was derived from a human patient with POMP-related autoinflammation and immune dysregulation (PRAID). Some T cells may trace back to the graft donor. The sequencing here drew on CD4+ T cells from PBMCs, taken after stem cell transplantation. This chain connects TRBV7-3 to TRBJ1-1, with D possibly being TRBD1 (5 bases). Written as DNA, the CDR3 is TGTGCCAGCAGCCCCGACAGCAACACTGAAGCTTTCTTT. Protein product: CASSPDSNTEAFF.